The 9 T cell receptor beta chains below all came from one sample that was sequenced in a study of cytomegalovirus exposure and HLA in healthy donors. The PCR was carried out with 60 Vbeta primers and 13 Jbeta primers. Profiled with immunoSEQ multiplex PCR; TCRdb holds only in-frame clones, not every one. In the table there are some 110,000 clones, around 84% of which are singletons. Sequencing input: PBMCs. The receptors were sampled from a man aged 25-40 years in good health and CMV-seropositive.

The V and J genes are TRBV5-1 and TRBJ1-1; possible D gene TRBD1, 6 bases. Germline V gene sequence: CDR1 SGHRS, CDR2 YFSETQ. V was clipped by 4 bases and J by 0 bases, with 13 bases between them. This CDR3 is built from 15 residues. CDR3 loop: CASSPNGQLNTEAFF. CDR3 DNA: TGCGCCAGCAGCCCGAACGGACAGTTGAACACTGAAGCTTTCTTT.

This clone was counted a few times. This sequence joins TRBV18 and TRBJ1-5; D perhaps matches TRBD1 (6 bases). The germline V and J ends were trimmed by 5 bases and 7 bases, with 15 bases remaining between them. Germline CDR1 reads KGHSH; CDR2 reads LQKENI. The CDR3 extends over 14 amino acids. This CDR3 reads CASSATGRKQPQHF. The DNA of the CDR3 is TGTGCCAGCTCAGCGACAGGAAGGAAGCAGCCCCAGCATTTT. The whole variable domain, filled in from reference TRBV18 and TRBJ1-5, reads NAGVMQNPRHLVRRRGQEARLRCSPMKGHSHVYWYRQLPEEGLKFMVYLQKENIIDESGMPKERFSAEFPKEGPSILRIQQVVRGDSAAYFCASSATGRKQPQHFGDGTRLSIL.

J is TRBJ1-1 and V is TRBV7-9; 9 positions agree with TRBD1. CDR1 is SEHNR and CDR2 is FQNEAQ in the germline V gene (reference sequence). CDR3 size: 14 residues. The V segment lost 4 bases and the J segment 2 bases; nucleotides outside the gene matches: 2. The CDR3 coding sequence is TGTGCCAGCAGCTCAACAGGGGGCAACACTGAAGCTTTCTTT. As protein: CASSSTGGNTEAFF.

The chain couples TRBV4-2 to TRBJ2-7; 13 bases map to TRBD2. V shed 3 bases, J shed 10 bases, and the junction held 6 bases outside the gene matches. CDR1 is LGHNA, CDR2 YNFKEQ, per germline. The CDR3 contains 14 residues. The chain's CDR3 is CASSHVLAGGPQYV. The CDR3 DNA is TGTGCCAGCAGCCACGTACTAGCGGGAGGGCCCCAGTACGTC.

The CDR3, as DNA: TGTGCCAGCAGTTTAGGCGGACAGGGCGGAACCGGGGAGCTGTTTTTT. Amino acid sequence: CASSLGGQGGTGELFF. The gene calls are TRBV28 and TRBJ2-2; 8 bases are a match to TRBD1. Germline-derived CDR1 and CDR2 are MDHEN and SYDVKM. V shed 2 bases and J 5 bases; nucleotides not matched to a gene: 7. The CDR3 extends over 16 amino acids.

The chain carries TRBV10-3 and TRBJ1-1; D is possibly TRBD1 (5 bases). The CDR3 sequence is 13 residues long. V was cut by 11 bases and J by 2 bases, with 15 bases left in between. Germline V gene sequence: CDR1 ENHRY, CDR2 SYGVKD. The CDR3 is CAATVGGNTEAFF. DNA of the CDR3: TGTGCCGCGACGGTCGGGGGTAACACTGAAGCTTTCTTT.

In nucleotides, the CDR3 is TGTGCCAGCAGCAGGGGACTAGCGGGAGTAGATACGCAGTATTTT. Translation: CASSRGLAGVDTQYF. The genes are TRBV7-2 and TRBJ2-3; 14 bases map to TRBD2. The CDR3 runs 15 residues. Germline assignment: CDR1 SGHTA and CDR2 FQGNSA. V dropped 5 bases and J dropped 5; count of bases not matched to a gene: 3. Combining the CDR3 with reference TRBV7-2 and TRBJ2-3 gives the whole variable domain GAGVSQSPSNKVTEKGKDVELRCDPISGHTALYWYRQSLGQGLEFLIYFQGNSAPDKSGLPSDRFSAERTGGSVSTLTIQRTQQEDSAVYLCASSRGLAGVDTQYFGPGTRLTVL.

This rearrangement joins TRBV28 to TRBJ1-2; D is unclear. V was clipped by 1 base and J by 8 bases, with 11 bases between them. The CDR3 sequence is 13 residues long. Germline V lookup: CDR1 MDHEN, CDR2 SYDVKM. The CDR3 DNA reads as TGTGCCAGCAGTTTATCCCACCCGGGAGGCTACACCTTC. Protein sequence: CASSLSHPGGYTF.

The gene calls are TRBV5-6 and TRBJ2-7, with TRBD1 matching 7 bases. This CDR3 has 14 residues. The germline CDR1 and CDR2 sequences are SGHDT and YYEEEE. The V and J ends lost 3 bases and 2 bases, in that order; junction bases with no gene match: 5. The CDR3 is CASSSGQDPYEQYF. The DNA for the CDR3 is TGTGCCAGCAGCTCTGGACAGGACCCCTACGAGCAGTACTTC.